This T cell receptor (beta chain) came from a study of blood T cells in healthy people across ages. It was with a sample-barcoded 5' primer and a J-beta primer mix that a second PCR of roughly 7 to 12 cycles was run. A tag from a template-switch adaptor with 12 random nucleotides marked each cDNA molecule. Every sample gave at least 2.5 million paired-end reads containing CDR3. One entry per CDR3 protein, called by TCRdb with MiXCR from the 5' RACE reads. The table records some 640,000 distinct CDR3 sequences, roughly 49% of them present only once. This clonotype was found once. Antigen: not known. Mismatch with germline at one junction end may stem from a read error. Study-wide results and limits: Greater diversity and more naive CD4+ cells were seen in long-lived donors than in aged donors.

Per sample, extraction of total RNA gave at least 5.5 micrograms in every case. The germline V gene has CDR1 SQVTM and CDR2 ANQGSEA. This CDR3 contains 11 residues. The TCR originated in an older woman in good health. This chain connects TRBV29-1 to TRBJ2-4, with 9 positions matching TRBD1. The sequencing sample was made of blood. CDR3 in amino acids: CSGETGGVQYF. The CDR3 DNA sequence: TGCAGCGGTGAAACAGGGGGCGTGCAGTACTTC.